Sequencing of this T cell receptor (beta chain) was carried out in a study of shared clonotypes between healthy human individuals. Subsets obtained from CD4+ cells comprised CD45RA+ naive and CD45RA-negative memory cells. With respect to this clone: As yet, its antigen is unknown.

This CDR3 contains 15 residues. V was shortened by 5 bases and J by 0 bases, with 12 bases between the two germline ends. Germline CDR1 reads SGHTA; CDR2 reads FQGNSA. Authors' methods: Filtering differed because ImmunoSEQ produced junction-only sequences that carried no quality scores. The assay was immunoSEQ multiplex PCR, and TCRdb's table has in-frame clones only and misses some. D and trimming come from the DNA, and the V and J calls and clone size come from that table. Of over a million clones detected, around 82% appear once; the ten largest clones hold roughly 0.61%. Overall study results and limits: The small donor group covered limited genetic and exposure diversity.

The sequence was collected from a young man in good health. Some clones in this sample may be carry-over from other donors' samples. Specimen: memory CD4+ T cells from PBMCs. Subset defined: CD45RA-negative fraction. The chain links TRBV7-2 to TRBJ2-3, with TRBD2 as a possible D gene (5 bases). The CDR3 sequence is CASSQPAGSTDTQYF. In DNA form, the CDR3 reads TGTGCCAGCAGCCAACCGGCGGGTAGCACAGATACGCAGTATTTT.